The subject of this entry is one T cell receptor beta chain. This sample stems from a study of control samples from healthy donors and cancer patients. The V end was cut by 3 bases, the J end by 0 bases, with 11 bases between. Germline CDR1 is DFQATT and CDR2 is SNEGSKA (reference sequence). The CDR3 contains 14 residues. The table came from immunoSEQ multiplex PCR; TCRdb's copy has only in-frame clones and leaves some out. This sample has 130,000 or so clones, with roughly 94% found just once. The sample was blood. This chain connects TRBV20-1 to TRBJ1-1; weak D call: TRBD1 (6 bases). The clonotype was recovered from a man between 40 and 49 years old in good health. CDR3 loop: CSASKDSLNTEAFF. The CDR3 DNA reads as TGCAGTGCTAGTAAGGACAGCTTGAACACTGAAGCTTTCTTT.